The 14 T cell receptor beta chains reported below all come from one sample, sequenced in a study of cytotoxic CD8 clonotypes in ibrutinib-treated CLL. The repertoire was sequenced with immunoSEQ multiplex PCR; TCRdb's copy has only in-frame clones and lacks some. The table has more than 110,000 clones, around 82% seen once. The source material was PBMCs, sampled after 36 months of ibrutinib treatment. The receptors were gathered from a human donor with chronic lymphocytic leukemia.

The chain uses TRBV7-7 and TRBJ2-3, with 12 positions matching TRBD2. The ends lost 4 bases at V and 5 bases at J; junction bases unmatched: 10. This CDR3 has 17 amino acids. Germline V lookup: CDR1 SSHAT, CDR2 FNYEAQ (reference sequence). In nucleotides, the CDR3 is TGTGCCAGCAGCTGCATTCCTAGCGGGGGGGCCGGAGATACGCAGTATTTT. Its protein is CASSCIPSGGAGDTQYF.

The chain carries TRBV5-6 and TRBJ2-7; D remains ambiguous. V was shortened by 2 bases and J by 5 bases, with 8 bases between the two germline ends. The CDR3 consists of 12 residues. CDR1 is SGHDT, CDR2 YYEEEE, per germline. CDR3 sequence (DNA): TGTGCCAGCAGCTTTACCGATCACGAGCAGTACTTC. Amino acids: CASSFTDHEQYF.

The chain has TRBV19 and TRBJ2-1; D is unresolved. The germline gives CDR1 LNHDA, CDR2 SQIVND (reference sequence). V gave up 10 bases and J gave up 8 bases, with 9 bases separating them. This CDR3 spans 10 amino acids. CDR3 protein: CATKGHEQFF. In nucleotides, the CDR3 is TGTGCCACCAAAGGTCATGAGCAGTTCTTC. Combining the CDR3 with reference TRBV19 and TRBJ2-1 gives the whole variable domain DGGITQSPKYLFRKEGQNVTLSCEQNLNHDAMYWYRQDPGQGLRLIYYSQIVNDFQKGDIAEGYSVSREKKESFPLTVTSAQKNPTAFYLCATKGHEQFFGPGTRLTVL.

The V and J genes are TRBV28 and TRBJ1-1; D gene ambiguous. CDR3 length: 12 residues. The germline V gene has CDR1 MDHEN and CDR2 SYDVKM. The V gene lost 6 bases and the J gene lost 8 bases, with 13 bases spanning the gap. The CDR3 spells CASSSGVKEAFF. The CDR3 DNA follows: TGTGCCAGCAGCTCGGGAGTAAAGGAAGCTTTCTTT. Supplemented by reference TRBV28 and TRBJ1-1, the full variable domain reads DVKVTQSSRYLVKRTGEKVFLECVQDMDHENMFWYRQDPGLGLRLIYFSYDVKMKEKGDIPEGYSVSREKKERFSLILESASTNQTSMYLCASSSGVKEAFFGQGTRLTVV.

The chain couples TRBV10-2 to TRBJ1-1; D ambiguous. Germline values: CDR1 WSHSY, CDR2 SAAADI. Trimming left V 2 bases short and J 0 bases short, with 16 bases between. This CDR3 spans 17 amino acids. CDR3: CASSETSGRTMNTEAFF. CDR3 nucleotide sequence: TGCGCCAGCAGTGAGACTAGCGGACGGACCATGAACACTGAAGCTTTCTTT.

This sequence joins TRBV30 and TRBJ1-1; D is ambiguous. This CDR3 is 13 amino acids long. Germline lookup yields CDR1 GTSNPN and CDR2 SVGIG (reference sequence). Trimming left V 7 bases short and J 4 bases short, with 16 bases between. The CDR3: CASGGPLGTEAFF. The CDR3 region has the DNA TGTGCCTCCGGCGGACCCCTTGGCACTGAAGCTTTCTTT.

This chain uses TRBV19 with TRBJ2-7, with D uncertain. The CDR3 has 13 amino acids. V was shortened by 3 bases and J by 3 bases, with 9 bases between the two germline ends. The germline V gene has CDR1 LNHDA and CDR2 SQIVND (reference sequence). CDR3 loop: CASSIKPGYEQYF. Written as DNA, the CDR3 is TGTGCCAGTAGTATTAAACCTGGCTACGAGCAGTACTTC.

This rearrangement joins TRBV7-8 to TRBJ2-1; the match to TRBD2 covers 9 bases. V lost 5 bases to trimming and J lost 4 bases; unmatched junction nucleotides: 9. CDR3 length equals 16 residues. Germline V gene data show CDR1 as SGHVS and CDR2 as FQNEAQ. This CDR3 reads CASSVIAGVDYNEQFF. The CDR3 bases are TGTGCCAGCAGCGTAATAGCGGGGGTCGATTACAATGAGCAGTTCTTC.

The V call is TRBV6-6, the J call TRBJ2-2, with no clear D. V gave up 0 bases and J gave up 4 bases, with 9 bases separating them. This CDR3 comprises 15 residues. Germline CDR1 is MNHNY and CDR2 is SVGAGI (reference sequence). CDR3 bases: TGTGCCAGCAGTTACTCCGGGCTTGCCACCGGGGAGCTGTTTTTT. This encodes CASSYSGLATGELFF.

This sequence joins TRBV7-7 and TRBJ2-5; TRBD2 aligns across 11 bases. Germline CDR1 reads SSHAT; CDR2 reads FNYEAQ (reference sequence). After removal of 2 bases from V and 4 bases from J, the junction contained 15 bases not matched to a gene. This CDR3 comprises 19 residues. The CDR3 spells CASSLKVWSVAGGLETQYF. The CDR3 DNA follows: TGTGCCAGCAGCTTAAAAGTGTGGTCCGTAGCGGGGGGGCTAGAGACCCAGTACTTC.

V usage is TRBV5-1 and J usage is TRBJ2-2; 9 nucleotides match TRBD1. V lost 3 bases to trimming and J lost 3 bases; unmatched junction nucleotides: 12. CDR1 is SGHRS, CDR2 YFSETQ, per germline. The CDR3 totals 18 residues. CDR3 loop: CASSSRTGAPRDTGELFF. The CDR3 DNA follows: TGCGCCAGCAGCTCCAGGACAGGGGCGCCGAGGGACACCGGGGAGCTGTTTTTT.

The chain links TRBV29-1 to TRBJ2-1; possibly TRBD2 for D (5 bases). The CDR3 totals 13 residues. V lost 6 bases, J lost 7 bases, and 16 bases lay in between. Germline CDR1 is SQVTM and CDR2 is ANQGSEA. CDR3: CSVRGSRGNEQFF. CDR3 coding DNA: TGCAGCGTCCGGGGATCCCGCGGGAATGAGCAGTTCTTC.

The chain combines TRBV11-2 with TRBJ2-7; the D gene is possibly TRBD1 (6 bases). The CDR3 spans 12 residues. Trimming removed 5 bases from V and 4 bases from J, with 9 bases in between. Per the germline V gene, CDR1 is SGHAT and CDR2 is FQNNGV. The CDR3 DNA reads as TGTGCCAGCAGCCTGCAGGGGTACGAGCAGTACTTC. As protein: CASSLQGYEQYF.

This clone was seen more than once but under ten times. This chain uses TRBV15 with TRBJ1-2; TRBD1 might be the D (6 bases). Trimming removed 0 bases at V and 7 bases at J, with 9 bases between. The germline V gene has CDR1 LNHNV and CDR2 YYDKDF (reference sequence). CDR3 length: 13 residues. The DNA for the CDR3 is TGTGCCACCAGCAGAGATACAGGGTTTGGCTACACCTTC. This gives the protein CATSRDTGFGYTF.